The rows below give T cell receptor beta chains drawn from one sample of a study of blood T cell repertoires in COVID-19. Sequencing was performed with immunoSEQ multiplex PCR; in TCRdb, only in-frame clones are kept and a portion is missing. The sample records roughly 250,000 clones, about 88% being singletons. Sequenced: peripheral blood. The source of these receptors is a woman aged 40 to 49 who had recovered from COVID-19. Both conserved end residues are part of each CDR3. D genes are given only for firm matches. The size field is filled for only some rows; it gives once, few, many or a size class.

CDR3 protein: CASSLSGTGGREQFF
CDR3 DNA: TGTGCCAGCAGCTTATCGGGAACGGGGGGGCGTGAGCAGTTCTTC
V gene: TRBV11-2
D gene: TRBD2
J gene: TRBJ2-1
clone size: -

CDR3 protein: CASSQGAWDSPLHF
CDR3 DNA: TGTGCCAGCAGCCAGGGGGCCTGGGATTCACCCCTCCACTTT
V gene: TRBV9
D gene: TRBD1
J gene: TRBJ1-6
clone size: -

CDR3 protein: CASSLGRQGRAYGYTF
CDR3 DNA: TGTGCCAGCAGCTTAGGGCGCCAGGGAAGAGCCTATGGCTACACCTTC
V gene: TRBV7-2
D gene: -
J gene: TRBJ1-2
clone size: -

CDR3 protein: CASSTGQIGETQYF
CDR3 DNA: TGTGCCAGTAGTACAGGACAGATCGGGGAGACCCAGTACTTC
V gene: TRBV19
D gene: -
J gene: TRBJ2-5
clone size: few

CDR3 protein: CASSQDPHQGAVYEQYF
CDR3 DNA: TGTGCCAGCAGCCAAGACCCTCATCAGGGGGCAGTTTACGAGCAGTACTTC
V gene: TRBV4-2
D gene: TRBD1
J gene: TRBJ2-7
clone size: few

CDR3 protein: CASTGGRGAVNQPQHF
CDR3 DNA: TGTGCCAGCACCGGAGGGAGGGGAGCTGTTAATCAGCCCCAGCATTTT
V gene: TRBV2
D gene: -
J gene: TRBJ1-5
clone size: -

CDR3 protein: CATEGGGGYSNQPQHF
CDR3 DNA: TGTGCCACCGAAGGGGGGGGCGGATATAGCAATCAGCCCCAGCATTTT
V gene: TRBV28
D gene: -
J gene: TRBJ1-5
clone size: -

CDR3 protein: CASSLDRLANQPQHF
CDR3 DNA: TGTGCCAGCAGCCTGGACAGGCTGGCCAATCAGCCCCAGCATTTT
V gene: TRBV7-2
D gene: TRBD1
J gene: TRBJ1-5
clone size: -

CDR3 protein: CASSLGGGYTIYF
CDR3 DNA: TGTGCCAGCAGTTTAGGGGGCGGGTACACCATATATTTT
V gene: TRBV28
D gene: -
J gene: TRBJ1-3
clone size: -

CDR3 protein: CASSFGAETGELFF
CDR3 DNA: TGTGCCAGCAGTTTTGGAGCTGAAACCGGGGAGCTGTTTTTT
V gene: TRBV27
D gene: -
J gene: TRBJ2-2
clone size: once

CDR3 protein: CASSVDVGAGEETQYF
CDR3 DNA: TGTGCCAGCAGCGTAGATGTGGGAGCGGGTGAAGAGACCCAGTACTTC
V gene: TRBV9
D gene: -
J gene: TRBJ2-5
clone size: -

CDR3 protein: CASRVSGNYEQYF
CDR3 DNA: TGTGCCAGCAGGGTCTCAGGGAACTACGAGCAGTACTTC
V gene: TRBV6-5
D gene: -
J gene: TRBJ2-7
clone size: -

CDR3 protein: CASSPWTDYNEQFF
CDR3 DNA: TGTGCCAGCTCACCGTGGACAGACTACAATGAGCAGTTCTTC
V gene: TRBV18
D gene: -
J gene: TRBJ2-1
clone size: -

CDR3 protein: CASSPNRGGVTDTQYF
CDR3 DNA: TGTGCCAGCTCACCGAACAGGGGCGGCGTCACAGATACGCAGTATTTT
V gene: TRBV18
D gene: TRBD1
J gene: TRBJ2-3
clone size: -

CDR3 protein: CASSPQSLSSYNEQFF
CDR3 DNA: TGTGCCAGCAGCCCACAGAGTCTAAGCTCCTACAATGAGCAGTTCTTC
V gene: TRBV7-9
D gene: -
J gene: TRBJ2-1
clone size: -

CDR3 protein: CASNGPSHGYTF
CDR3 DNA: TGTGCCAGTAATGGGCCCTCTCATGGCTACACCTTC
V gene: TRBV9
D gene: -
J gene: TRBJ1-2
clone size: -

CDR3 protein: CASSLNTEAFF
CDR3 DNA: TGTGCCAGCTCACTAAACACTGAAGCTTTCTTT
V gene: TRBV18
D gene: -
J gene: TRBJ1-1
clone size: -

CDR3 protein: CASTSDRAGAEAFF
CDR3 DNA: TGTGCCAGCACCTCGGACAGGGCAGGGGCTGAAGCTTTCTTT
V gene: TRBV27
D gene: TRBD1
J gene: TRBJ1-1
clone size: -

CDR3 protein: CASSSRQGHSPLHF
CDR3 DNA: TGTGCCAGCAGTAGTCGACAGGGGCACTCACCCCTCCACTTT
V gene: TRBV6-5
D gene: TRBD1
J gene: TRBJ1-6
clone size: few

CDR3 protein: CASSPRTGARRYF
CDR3 DNA: TGTGCCAGCAGCCCACGGACAGGCGCCCGGAGGTACTTC
V gene: TRBV28
D gene: TRBD1
J gene: TRBJ2-7
clone size: -

CDR3 protein: CASSSGTGGTKPQHF
CDR3 DNA: TGTGCCAGCAGTAGCGGGACAGGGGGTACGAAGCCCCAGCATTTT
V gene: TRBV28
D gene: TRBD1
J gene: TRBJ1-5
clone size: -

CDR3 protein: CASSLSSGEETQYF
CDR3 DNA: TGTGCCAGCAGCTTAAGCTCAGGGGAGGAGACCCAGTACTTC
V gene: TRBV7-9
D gene: -
J gene: TRBJ2-5
clone size: -

CDR3 protein: CASSLERGGNEQFF
CDR3 DNA: TGTGCCAGCAGCTTGGAGCGGGGTGGCAATGAGCAGTTCTTC
V gene: TRBV11-2
D gene: TRBD2
J gene: TRBJ2-1
clone size: -

CDR3 protein: CAWSVRGSWYEQYF
CDR3 DNA: TGTGCCTGGAGTGTACGCGGGAGCTGGTACGAGCAGTACTTC
V gene: TRBV30
D gene: TRBD2
J gene: TRBJ2-7
clone size: once

CDR3 protein: CASSYGASSYNSPLHF
CDR3 DNA: TGTGCCAGCAGTTACGGAGCAAGCTCCTATAATTCACCCCTCCACTTT
V gene: TRBV6-6
D gene: -
J gene: TRBJ1-6
clone size: many

CDR3 protein: CASSSTGSGSWYGYTF
CDR3 DNA: TGTGCCAGCAGCTCCACCGGGTCAGGGTCATGGTATGGCTACACCTTC
V gene: TRBV7-9
D gene: -
J gene: TRBJ1-2
clone size: -

CDR3 protein: CASSLRTSGRTGDTQYF
CDR3 DNA: TGTGCCAGCAGCTTACGGACTAGCGGGAGGACAGGGGATACGCAGTATTTT
V gene: TRBV7-2
D gene: TRBD2
J gene: TRBJ2-3
clone size: -

CDR3 protein: CASSFSTGGDQPQHF
CDR3 DNA: TGTGCCAGCAGTTTTTCGACAGGGGGCGATCAGCCCCAGCATTTT
V gene: TRBV2
D gene: TRBD1
J gene: TRBJ1-5
clone size: -

CDR3 protein: CASSTYSRPSYEQYF
CDR3 DNA: TGTGCCAGCAGTACTTACAGCCGACCCTCTTACGAGCAGTACTTC
V gene: TRBV6-2/TRBV6-3
D gene: -
J gene: TRBJ2-7
clone size: -

CDR3 protein: CASSPDNRGFLGNTIYF
CDR3 DNA: TGTGCCAGCAGCCCCGACAACAGGGGTTTCCTGGGAAACACCATATATTTT
V gene: TRBV9
D gene: TRBD1
J gene: TRBJ1-3
clone size: -

CDR3 protein: CASSLGTGPYEQYF
CDR3 DNA: TGTGCCAGCAGTCTCGGGACAGGGCCCTACGAGCAGTACTTC
V gene: TRBV7-2
D gene: TRBD1
J gene: TRBJ2-7
clone size: -

CDR3 protein: CASSPFEQARDGYTF
CDR3 DNA: TGTGCCAGCTCACCATTCGAACAGGCACGGGATGGCTACACCTTC
V gene: TRBV18
D gene: -
J gene: TRBJ1-2
clone size: -

CDR3 protein: CASSPTSTDAQELFF
CDR3 DNA: TGTGCCAGCTCACCTACGAGCACAGACGCGCAGGAACTGTTTTTT
V gene: TRBV18
D gene: -
J gene: TRBJ1-4
clone size: -

CDR3 protein: CASSFRGTGERKLFF
CDR3 DNA: TGTGCCAGCAGCTTCCGCGGGACAGGGGAGAGGAAACTGTTTTTT
V gene: TRBV7-2
D gene: TRBD1
J gene: TRBJ1-4
clone size: -

CDR3 protein: CAWTEEGGRYNEQFF
CDR3 DNA: TGTGCCTGGACCGAGGAGGGAGGTCGATACAATGAGCAGTTCTTC
V gene: TRBV30
D gene: -
J gene: TRBJ2-1
clone size: once

CDR3 protein: CASSRYLTGTNTGELFF
CDR3 DNA: TGTGCCAGCAGCCGTTACCTGACAGGGACGAACACCGGGGAGCTGTTTTTT
V gene: TRBV28
D gene: TRBD1
J gene: TRBJ2-2
clone size: -

CDR3 protein: CAISEPDRGNTDTQYF
CDR3 DNA: TGTGCCATCAGTGAGCCGGACAGGGGGAACACAGATACGCAGTATTTT
V gene: TRBV10-3
D gene: TRBD1
J gene: TRBJ2-3
clone size: -

CDR3 protein: CASSLAGGQPQHF
CDR3 DNA: TGTGCCAGCAGTTTAGCAGGGGGTCAGCCCCAGCATTTT
V gene: TRBV12-3/TRBV12-4
D gene: -
J gene: TRBJ1-5
clone size: -

CDR3 protein: CASSSSGTVNEKLFF
CDR3 DNA: TGTGCCAGCAGCTCCTCCGGGACAGTCAATGAAAAACTGTTTTTT
V gene: TRBV11-2
D gene: TRBD1
J gene: TRBJ1-4
clone size: -

CDR3 protein: CASSQSRLAQETQYF
CDR3 DNA: TGCGCCAGCAGTCAATCGCGACTAGCTCAAGAGACCCAGTACTTC
V gene: TRBV23-1
D gene: TRBD2
J gene: TRBJ2-5
clone size: -

CDR3 protein: CASSPGTGGRNEQFF
CDR3 DNA: TGTGCCAGCTCACCTGGGACAGGGGGCAGGAATGAGCAGTTCTTC
V gene: TRBV18
D gene: TRBD1
J gene: TRBJ2-1
clone size: -

CDR3 protein: CASSLPRASGGTDTQYF
CDR3 DNA: TGTGCCAGCAGTCTACCTAGGGCTAGCGGAGGCACAGATACGCAGTATTTT
V gene: TRBV6-2/TRBV6-3
D gene: TRBD2
J gene: TRBJ2-3
clone size: -

CDR3 protein: CASSKSVGTTQSSYNEQFF
CDR3 DNA: TGTGCCAGTAGTAAATCTGTCGGGACTACCCAGAGCTCCTACAATGAGCAGTTCTTC
V gene: TRBV19
D gene: TRBD2
J gene: TRBJ2-1
clone size: -

CDR3 protein: CASSQLSGRSYNEQFF
CDR3 DNA: TGTGCCAGCAGCCAATTGAGCGGGAGGTCTTACAATGAGCAGTTCTTC
V gene: TRBV3-1/TRBV3-2
D gene: TRBD2
J gene: TRBJ2-1
clone size: -

CDR3 protein: CASSYFSGGSGNTIYF
CDR3 DNA: TGTGCCAGCAGTTACTTTTCGGGGGGTTCGGGAAACACCATATATTTT
V gene: TRBV6-6
D gene: -
J gene: TRBJ1-3
clone size: -

CDR3 protein: CASNPTGGRVGELFF
CDR3 DNA: TGTGCCAGCAATCCGACAGGGGGCAGAGTCGGGGAGCTGTTTTTT
V gene: TRBV2
D gene: TRBD1
J gene: TRBJ2-2
clone size: -

CDR3 protein: CASSLLTGGHEKTVF
CDR3 DNA: TGTGCCAGCAGTCTACTGACAGGGGGGCATGAAAAAACTGTTTTT
V gene: TRBV28
D gene: TRBD1
J gene: TRBJ1-4
clone size: -

CDR3 protein: CASSEYGRYYGYTF
CDR3 DNA: TGTGCCAGCAGTGAATATGGGCGTTACTATGGCTACACCTTC
V gene: TRBV25-1
D gene: -
J gene: TRBJ1-2
clone size: -